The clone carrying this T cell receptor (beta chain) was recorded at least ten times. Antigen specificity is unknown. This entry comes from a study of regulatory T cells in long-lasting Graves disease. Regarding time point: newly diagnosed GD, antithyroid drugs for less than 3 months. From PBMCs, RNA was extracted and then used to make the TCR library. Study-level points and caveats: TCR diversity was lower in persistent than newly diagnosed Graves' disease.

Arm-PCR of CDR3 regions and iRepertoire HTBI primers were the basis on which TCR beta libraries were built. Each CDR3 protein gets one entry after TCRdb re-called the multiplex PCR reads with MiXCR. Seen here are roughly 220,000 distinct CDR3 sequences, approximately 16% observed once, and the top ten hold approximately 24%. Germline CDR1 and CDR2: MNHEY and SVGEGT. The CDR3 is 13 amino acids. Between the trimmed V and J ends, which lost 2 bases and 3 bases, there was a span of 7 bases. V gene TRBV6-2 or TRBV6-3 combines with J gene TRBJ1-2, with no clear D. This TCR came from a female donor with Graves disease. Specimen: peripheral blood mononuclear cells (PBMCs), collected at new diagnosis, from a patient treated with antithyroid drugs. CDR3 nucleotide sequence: TGTGCCAGCAGTTACGGCGGACACTATGGCTACACCTTC. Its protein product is CASSYGGHYGYTF.